In its sample, the clone carrying this TCR beta chain was seen many times. Its antigen is unknown. This entry belongs to a study of T-cell memory formation after mild COVID-19. Study context: TCR clusters showed largely donor specificity.

Findings and limits, study-wide: Nothing confirmed that second-wave clones peaking on day 37 were specific for SARS-CoV-2. Mainly CM and EM harbored the contracting CD4+ clones; mainly EMRA harbored the CD8+ ones. Pre-infection memory contained some responding clones, which suggested that cross-reactive memory had joined.

Germline V gene lookup returns CDR1 MGHRA and CDR2 YSYEKL. The CDR3 covers 20 residues. J gave up 5 bases and V 0 bases, and 14 bases lay outside the gene matches. TCRdb fed the 5' RACE reads into MiXCR, producing one record per CDR3 protein. The sample holds roughly 320,000 distinct CDR3 sequences; 28% are singletons and the top ten take roughly 14%. The source material was PBMCs or a T cell subset sorted from them (not recorded which). This sequence joins TRBV4-1 and TRBJ2-3; 13 bases fit TRBD2. This sequence was found in an adult woman who had mild COVID-19 (a few samples of this study predate the infection). Cell type and time point are not known. The CDR3 region has the DNA TGCGCCAGCAGCCAAGAAGGGAGGACTAGCGGGAGTTTCCGCGGAGATACGCAGTATTTT. Amino acid sequence: CASSQEGRTSGSFRGDTQYF.